These 11 T cell receptor beta chains originate from one sample sequenced in a study of spatial heterogeneity in lung cancer. Study observations and caveats: Expanded alpha and beta TCR counts within tumors tracked tumor mutation counts.

Antigens for these TCRs are unknown. TCRdb independently ran MiXCR on the 5' RACE reads; one entry per CDR3 protein. The sample consists of about 7,400 distinct CDR3 sequences, more than 13% of them appearing once. Time point of the sample: sample taken at primary tumor resection. The sequenced sample was lung tumor tissue, obtained at surgery. These receptors originate from a female donor with early-stage non-small cell lung cancer.

By its share, this clonotype is medium-sized. The rearrangement uses TRBV10-1 and TRBJ1-1; 10 bases fit TRBD1. Germline values: CDR1 WNHNN, CDR2 SYGVQD (reference sequence). V was clipped by 2 bases and J by 6 bases; unmatched bases: 3. The CDR3 is made up of 14 amino acids. The CDR3 DNA is TGCGCCAGCAGTGAGCCCGGACAGGGGGCTGAAGCTTTCTTT. This sequence encodes CASSEPGQGAEAFF.

This clonotype is labeled as medium-sized. The chain links TRBV5-1 to TRBJ2-2; D may correspond to TRBD1 or TRBD2 (5 bases each). The CDR3 is 15 residues long. V gave up 10 bases and J gave up 0 bases, with 16 bases separating them. Germline CDR1 is SGHRS and CDR2 is YFSETQ. The CDR3 DNA reads TGCGCCTGCCGGCAGGGACCTCCGAACACCGGGGAGCTGTTTTTT. Protein sequence: CACRQGPPNTGELFF.

In this sample, this clonotype turned up many times. This chain uses TRBV20-1 with TRBJ2-7; unclear D gene. Germline V gene sequence: CDR1 DFQATT, CDR2 SNEGSKA (reference sequence). The CDR3 consists of 12 residues. V dropped 5 bases and J dropped 6 bases, with 14 bases sitting between them. CDR3 DNA sequence: TGCAGTGCTCCCCGGTTCTGGACCGAGCAGTACTTC. As protein: CSAPRFWTEQYF.

At least ten counts were recorded for this clonotype. This rearrangement joins TRBV24-1 to TRBJ1-4, with D unresolved. The CDR3 runs to 13 residues. In germline, CDR1 is KGHDR, CDR2 SFDVKD. V was trimmed by 3 bases and J by 4 bases, leaving 5 bases between them. The CDR3 protein is CATSDSGNEKLFF. In DNA, the CDR3 is TGTGCCACCAGTGATAGCGGTAATGAAAAACTGTTTTTT.

Ten or more counts support this clonotype. The chain recombines TRBV2 with TRBJ2-7; the D gene is possibly TRBD1 (6 bases). The CDR3 has 12 residues. Germline V CDR1 and CDR2: SNHLY, FYNNEI. Deletions cut 7 bases from V and 3 bases from J, with 10 bases between. The CDR3, as DNA: TGTGCCAGCATTTCCAGGGGCTACGAGCAGTACTTC. Amino acids: CASISRGYEQYF.

This clonotype is labeled as medium-sized. J is TRBJ2-1 and V is TRBV28; TRBD2 matches 9 bases. The CDR3 is 16 residues long. V shed 4 bases, J shed 8 bases, and the junction held 12 bases outside the gene matches. Germline CDR1 MDHEN, CDR2 SYDVKM. This CDR3 reads CASSCPACGGAYEQFF. CDR3 nucleotide sequence: TGTGCCAGCAGTTGTCCCGCTTGCGGGGGGGCCTATGAGCAGTTCTTC.

This clonotype was recorded at least ten times. The chain is built from TRBV6-5 and TRBJ2-1; no clear D gene. Per the germline V gene, CDR1 is MNHEY and CDR2 is SVGAGI. The CDR3 has 13 amino acids. The V end lost 0 bases, the J end lost 6 bases, and 6 bases lay between the germline ends. The CDR3 DNA follows: TGTGCCAGCAGTTACTCGAAATTCAATGAGCAGTTCTTC. Translated: CASSYSKFNEQFF.

This clonotype qualifies as medium-sized. The J gene is TRBJ2-1, the V gene TRBV28; tentatively, D is TRBD2 (6 bases). This CDR3 comprises 16 residues. Germline-derived CDR1 and CDR2 are MDHEN and SYDVKM. V was trimmed by 2 bases and J by 0 bases, leaving 11 bases between them. CDR3 DNA sequence: TGTGCCAGCAGTTTAGGAAAGCGGGTCTCCTACAATGAGCAGTTCTTC. Translating gives CASSLGKRVSYNEQFF.

This clonotype is deemed medium-sized (0.01 to 0.1%). This chain joins TRBV5-6 and TRBJ2-1; 8 bases fit TRBD2. J gave up 8 bases and V 4 bases, and 14 bases lay outside the gene matches. The CDR3 is made up of 16 amino acids. Germline V CDR1 and CDR2: SGHDT, YYEEEE. The CDR3 DNA reads TGTGCCAGCAGCCCCCTCCTTGCGGGGGGCCTCGATGAGCAGTTCTTC. Amino acid sequence: CASSPLLAGGLDEQFF.

The sample holds many counts of this clonotype. The chain uses TRBV6-5 and TRBJ2-3; the D is unclear. The CDR3 length is 13 residues. In germline, CDR1 is MNHEY, CDR2 SVGAGI. V gave up 8 bases and J gave up 4 bases, with 13 bases separating them. CDR3 sequence reads: CASGPSGPDTQYF. In DNA form, the CDR3 reads TGTGCCAGCGGCCCCTCGGGCCCAGATACGCAGTATTTT.

This clonotype is judged medium-sized (0.01 to 0.1%). The chain employs TRBV7-9 and TRBJ2-3; 9 bases map to TRBD1. Germline V lookup: CDR1 SEHNR, CDR2 FQNEAQ (reference sequence). V trimming: 4 bases; J trimming: 1 base; junction bases outside the gene matches: 6. The CDR3 covers 16 residues. The CDR3 nucleotides read TGTGCCAGCAGCTCCATGACAGGGGGTCGCACAGATACGCAGTATTTT. It yields the protein CASSSMTGGRTDTQYF.